Listed below are T cell receptor beta chains from one sample, sequenced in a study of cytomegalovirus exposure and HLA in healthy donors. Here immunoSEQ multiplex PCR was the method, and the copy in TCRdb shows in-frame clones only, minus some. This repertoire shows about 110,000 clones, 81% found once; its top ten account for 2% to 2.5%. Sequencing used PBMCs. These receptors were taken from a man aged 30 to 45 in good health and CMV-seronegative. CDR3s include the opening cysteine and the closing phenylalanine or tryptophan. The D gene is left open where the match is weak. Rows may omit the clone size; those that give it use once, few, many or a size class.

size	V	D	J	CDR3	DNA
NA	TRBV10-3	NA	TRBJ1-5	CAISEYGGNQPQHF	TGTGCCATCAGTGAGTACGGGGGTAATCAGCCCCAGCATTTT
NA	TRBV5-1	NA	TRBJ2-7	CASSLAGGAYEQYF	TGCGCCAGCAGCTTGGCGGGCGGGGCCTACGAGCAGTACTTC
once	TRBV27	NA	TRBJ1-1	CASSWGGSTEAFF	TGTGCCAGTTCTTGGGGGGGAAGCACTGAAGCTTTCTTT
NA	TRBV7-9	TRBD1	TRBJ2-7	CASSLAWQGENYEQYF	TGTGCCAGCAGCTTAGCCTGGCAGGGGGAGAACTACGAGCAGTACTTC
NA	TRBV7-3	NA	TRBJ2-5	CASSLSSLGETQYF	TGTGCCAGCAGCTTATCATCCCTCGGGGAGACCCAGTACTTC
NA	TRBV5-1	TRBD2	TRBJ2-7	CASSFGTSGSSSYEQYF	TGCGCCAGCAGCTTCGGGACTAGCGGATCGTCTTCCTACGAGCAGTACTTC
few	TRBV7-3	NA	TRBJ1-1	CASSLGGGTEAFF	TGTGCCAGCAGCTTGGGAGGGGGGACTGAAGCTTTCTTT
NA	TRBV9	TRBD2	TRBJ2-3	CASSLRGGGLDTQYF	TGTGCCAGCAGCCTACGGGGCGGGGGGCTGGATACGCAGTATTTT
NA	TRBV29-1	TRBD1	TRBJ2-7	CSVGQGKYEQYF	TGCAGCGTTGGACAGGGAAAATACGAGCAGTACTTC
NA	TRBV30	TRBD1	TRBJ2-7	CAGSPRTGGVIEQYF	TGTGCCGGCAGTCCCCGGACAGGTGGGGTAATCGAGCAGTACTTC
NA	TRBV4-2	TRBD2	TRBJ2-1	CASSQDLSGGDNEQFF	TGTGCCAGCAGCCAAGATCTATCGGGGGGGGACAATGAGCAGTTCTTC
few	TRBV10-1	NA	TRBJ2-3	CASSPLGHQTSTDTQYF	TGCGCCAGCAGCCCCTTGGGACACCAAACTAGCACAGATACGCAGTATTTT
NA	TRBV11-1	NA	TRBJ1-5	CASSPDSSGNQPQHF	TGTGCCAGCAGCCCGGACTCTTCGGGGAATCAGCCCCAGCATTTT
NA	TRBV2	NA	TRBJ2-1	CASREGQSSYNEQFF	TGTGCCAGCAGGGAGGGACAGAGCTCCTACAATGAGCAGTTCTTC
NA	TRBV7-2	TRBD1	TRBJ2-7	CASSGTRGSSYEQYF	TGTGCCAGCAGCGGGACCAGGGGGAGCTCCTACGAGCAGTACTTC
NA	TRBV7-3	NA	TRBJ1-1	CASSQTSVGNTEAFF	TGTGCCAGCAGCCAAACGTCCGTCGGGAACACTGAAGCTTTCTTT
NA	TRBV5-1	TRBD2	TRBJ2-7	CASSLGLANEQYF	TGCGCCAGCAGCCTAGGACTAGCCAACGAGCAGTACTTC
once	TRBV2	NA	TRBJ1-5	CASGGGVNQPQHF	TGTGCCAGCGGAGGGGGGGTTAATCAGCCCCAGCATTTT
NA	TRBV7-3	NA	TRBJ1-1	CASSPTGNTEAFF	TGTGCCAGCAGCCCAACAGGGAACACTGAAGCTTTCTTT
NA	TRBV6-1	TRBD2	TRBJ2-5	CASRGLAGGPETQYF	TGTGCCAGCAGGGGGCTAGCGGGGGGGCCTGAGACCCAGTACTTC
NA	TRBV30	NA	TRBJ1-1	CASPDSSNTEAFF	TGTGCCTCCCCCGACAGTTCCAACACTGAAGCTTTCTTT
NA	TRBV5-4	NA	TRBJ2-7	CASSLGPSSYEQYF	TGTGCCAGCAGCTTGGGGCCCTCGTCCTACGAGCAGTACTTC
NA	TRBV7-9	TRBD2	TRBJ2-3	CASSSSGGGDTQYF	TGTGCCAGCAGCTCTAGCGGGGGGGGAGATACGCAGTATTTT
NA	TRBV28	NA	TRBJ1-1	CASRRSLSEAFF	TGTGCCAGCAGACGCAGTTTATCGGAAGCTTTCTTT
NA	TRBV29-1	TRBD1	TRBJ2-7	CSVEDLRGQEQYF	TGCAGCGTTGAAGATCTCAGGGGGCAGGAGCAGTACTTC
NA	TRBV7-9	NA	TRBJ1-1	CASSLARARNTEAFF	TGTGCCAGCAGCTTAGCGAGGGCAAGGAACACTGAAGCTTTCTTT
NA	TRBV5-1	TRBD1	TRBJ1-2	CASSLAPPGTGSKAYGYTF	TGCGCCAGCAGCCTGGCCCCTCCCGGGACAGGGTCGAAGGCCTATGGCTACACCTTC
NA	TRBV5-1	NA	TRBJ1-6	CASSPRPESPLHF	TGCGCCAGCAGCCCCAGGCCGGAATCACCCCTCCACTTT
NA	TRBV2	NA	TRBJ1-6	CASVGDGSSPLHF	TGTGCCAGCGTTGGCGATGGGAGTTCACCCCTCCACTTT
once	TRBV18	NA	TRBJ1-1	CASSSTTGAEAFF	TGTGCCAGCTCATCGACGACGGGGGCTGAAGCTTTCTTT
NA	TRBV6-5	NA	TRBJ1-1	CASSSGHLTEAFF	TGTGCCAGCAGCTCCGGACACCTCACTGAAGCTTTCTTT
NA	TRBV9	NA	TRBJ1-1	CASSVVNTNTEAFF	TGTGCCAGCAGCGTAGTGAACACGAACACTGAAGCTTTCTTT
NA	TRBV30	NA	TRBJ1-4	CATGLSEKLFF	TGTGCCACTGGTCTCTCCGAAAAACTGTTTTTT
once	TRBV27	NA	TRBJ1-1	CASWGGEAFF	TGTGCCAGCTGGGGAGGGGAGGCTTTCTTT
NA	TRBV10-1	TRBD1	TRBJ2-7	CASSPGTADMPYEQYF	TGCGCCAGCAGCCCCGGGACAGCCGATATGCCCTACGAGCAGTACTTC
NA	TRBV29-1	NA	TRBJ2-5	CSVITGGRGRLETQYF	TGCAGCGTCATTACGGGGGGCAGGGGGCGCTTAGAGACCCAGTACTTC
NA	TRBV19	NA	TRBJ1-1	CASSIQGRNTEAFF	TGTGCCAGTAGTATCCAGGGCCGGAACACTGAAGCTTTCTTT
NA	TRBV6-4	TRBD2	TRBJ2-1	CASSESSGGGGEQFF	TGTGCCAGCAGTGAATCCAGCGGGGGGGGAGGTGAGCAGTTCTTC
NA	TRBV4-2	TRBD2	TRBJ2-1	CASSQASGNNEQFF	TGTGCCAGCAGCCAAGCTAGCGGTAACAATGAGCAGTTCTTC
NA	TRBV5-1	TRBD2	TRBJ2-3	CASSLGTSGGADTQYF	TGCGCCAGCAGCTTGGGAACTAGCGGGGGGGCAGATACGCAGTATTTT
NA	TRBV5-1	NA	TRBJ2-3	CASSLGRAPDTQYF	TGCGCCAGCAGCTTGGGCAGGGCCCCAGATACGCAGTATTTT
NA	TRBV10-3	NA	TRBJ1-1	CAISLTRDTEAFF	TGTGCCATCAGCCTAACCCGGGACACTGAAGCTTTCTTT
NA	TRBV7-9	NA	TRBJ2-7	CASSLAWGVGEQYF	TGTGCCAGCAGCTTAGCGTGGGGGGTGGGGGAGCAGTACTTC
NA	TRBV2	TRBD1	TRBJ1-5	CASKDRDTGNQPQHF	TGTGCCAGCAAAGACAGGGACACAGGGAATCAGCCCCAGCATTTT
few	TRBV4-1	NA	TRBJ2-1	CASSPQFLGVVRNEQFF	TGCGCCAGCAGCCCCCAGTTTTTGGGCGTGGTCCGTAATGAGCAGTTCTTC
NA	TRBV29-1	NA	TRBJ1-5	CSVEESSNQPQHF	TGCAGCGTTGAAGAGAGTTCCAATCAGCCCCAGCATTTT
NA	TRBV14	NA	TRBJ2-1	CASSFIGGSYNEQFF	TGTGCCAGCAGCTTCATAGGAGGGTCCTACAATGAGCAGTTCTTC
NA	TRBV5-1	NA	TRBJ2-5	CASSLGGLQETQYF	TGCGCCAGCAGCTTGGGAGGGCTTCAAGAGACCCAGTACTTC
few	TRBV5-1	TRBD1	TRBJ2-5	CASSSGTGGYQETQYF	TGCGCCAGCAGCTCCGGGACAGGGGGATACCAAGAGACCCAGTACTTC
NA	TRBV29-1	TRBD2	TRBJ2-7	CSVLAGGSYEQYF	TGCAGCGTGCTAGCGGGAGGGTCCTACGAGCAGTACTTC
NA	TRBV28	TRBD2	TRBJ2-1	CASSLGIGLGINEQFF	TGTGCCAGCAGTTTAGGAATAGGACTAGGAATCAATGAGCAGTTCTTC
NA	TRBV4-1	NA	TRBJ2-2	CASSHYSSNTGELFF	TGCGCCAGCAGCCACTATTCCTCGAACACCGGGGAGCTGTTTTTT
NA	TRBV28	NA	TRBJ1-5	CASRALSNQPQHF	TGTGCCAGCAGGGCCCTTAGCAATCAGCCCCAGCATTTT
NA	TRBV6-5	NA	TRBJ2-1	CASSSTTSLSYNEQFF	TGTGCCAGCAGTTCCACCACTAGCCTCTCCTACAATGAGCAGTTCTTC